Sequencing of this T cell receptor (beta chain) was carried out in a study of neurological immune-mediated disorders. 5'RACE generated cDNA with 10-nucleotide random UMIs. TCRdb re-analysed the 5' RACE reads in MiXCR, keeping a single row per CDR3 protein. The sample consists of about 33,000 distinct CDR3 sequences, around 1.5% of them appearing once. Ten or more counts support this clonotype. Its antigen is currently unknown. Whole-study results and caveats: Expanded clones shared no CDR3 amino acid sequences across subjects, suggesting private repertoires in all groups.

Input material: PBMCs. The receptor was derived from a woman aged 25 to 39 with multiple sclerosis.

For the CDR3, the DNA is TGTGCCACCAGCTTCCGGGCCCCGAGAGGCAATGAGCAGTTCTTC. This sequence encodes CATSFRAPRGNEQFF. The rearrangement uses TRBV15 and TRBJ2-1; D not certain. Deletions cut 5 bases from V and 6 bases from J, with 17 bases between. CDR1 is LNHNV and CDR2 is YYDKDF in the germline V gene (reference sequence). The CDR3 is 15 residues long.